These T cell receptor beta chains were read from a single sample in a study of Tregs in tolerant kidney transplant recipients. Repertoires were generated with immunoSEQ multiplex PCR, while TCRdb's copy carries only in-frame clones and drops some. Of 20,000 to 25,000 clones listed, 65% to 85% were seen once; the top ten hold under 30%. Sequencing used CD8+ T cells from blood (PBMCs), obtained 6 months after the transplant. Receptors originate from a human patient who received a combined kidney and bone marrow transplant. Among the T cells, some may be from the graft donor. Each CDR3 is given with its conserved first and last residue. The D gene is left open where the match is weak. Clone size is shown for a subset of rows, as once, few, many or a class of expanded clone.

V	J	size	D	CDR3	DNA
TRBV4-1	TRBJ2-7	NA	NA	CASSHPSGGTYEQYF	TGCGCCAGCAGCCATCCTAGTGGAGGAACCTACGAGCAGTACTTC
TRBV6-6	TRBJ1-5	NA	NA	CASSYSGRARYQPQHF	TGTGCCAGCAGTTACTCCGGCAGGGCTCGTTATCAGCCCCAGCATTTT
TRBV5-4	TRBJ2-1	few	TRBD1	CASSVDRGPEQFF	TGTGCCAGCAGCGTTGACAGGGGCCCTGAGCAGTTCTTC
TRBV7-6	TRBJ2-7	NA	NA	CASSSLRGETYEQYF	TGTGCCAGCAGCTCCCTCAGGGGGGAGACCTACGAGCAGTACTTC
TRBV9	TRBJ2-3	NA	TRBD1	CASSLRTGVATDTQYF	TGTGCCAGCAGCTTAAGGACAGGGGTGGCCACAGATACGCAGTATTTT
TRBV28	TRBJ2-7	NA	NA	CASGELSSYEQYF	TGTGCCAGCGGAGAACTGAGCTCCTACGAGCAGTACTTC
TRBV5-6	TRBJ2-3	NA	TRBD1	CASSVTEGAFTDTQYF	TGTGCCAGCAGCGTCACCGAGGGGGCCTTCACAGATACGCAGTATTTT
TRBV9	TRBJ2-3	NA	NA	CASSGHWEAPTDTQYF	TGTGCCAGCAGCGGCCATTGGGAGGCCCCCACAGATACGCAGTATTTT
TRBV10-3	TRBJ1-5	NA	NA	CAISDRQAPEPQHF	TGTGCCATCAGTGATAGACAGGCCCCGGAGCCCCAGCATTTT
TRBV15	TRBJ1-2	once	TRBD1	CATSRPDRDYGYTF	TGTGCCACCAGCAGACCCGACAGGGATTATGGCTACACCTTC
TRBV11-2	TRBJ2-1	NA	TRBD1	CASSPRTGVGNEQFF	TGTGCCAGCAGCCCGAGGACAGGGGTGGGCAATGAGCAGTTCTTC
TRBV7-9	TRBJ2-3	NA	TRBD2	CASSLLAGGPADTQYF	TGTGCCAGCAGCTTACTAGCGGGGGGGCCCGCAGATACGCAGTATTTT
TRBV9	TRBJ2-1	NA	TRBD2	CASSVLAEPFYNEQFF	TGTGCCAGCAGCGTACTAGCGGAACCGTTTTACAATGAGCAGTTCTTC
TRBV7-9	TRBJ2-5	NA	NA	CASSLIRETQYF	TGTGCCAGCAGCTTAATCCGGGAGACCCAGTACTTC
TRBV5-6	TRBJ1-2	NA	TRBD1	CASSFDLQGYGYTF	TGTGCCAGCAGCTTCGACCTACAGGGGTATGGCTACACCTTC
TRBV13	TRBJ2-7	NA	TRBD2	CASSSWTSGRPLSYEQYF	TGTGCCAGCAGCTCCTGGACTAGCGGGAGGCCATTGTCCTACGAGCAGTACTTC
TRBV27	TRBJ2-1	NA	TRBD1	CASSNTGTDLNEQFF	TGTGCCAGCAGTAATACCGGGACAGATCTTAATGAGCAGTTCTTC
TRBV4-3	TRBJ1-3	NA	TRBD1	CASSQKIDRVYGNTIYF	TGCGCCAGCAGCCAAAAAATCGACAGGGTATATGGAAACACCATATATTTT
TRBV5-6	TRBJ2-3	once	NA	CASSLTLGSTDTQYF	TGTGCCAGCAGCTTAACACTAGGGAGCACAGATACGCAGTATTTT
TRBV5-5	TRBJ2-1	NA	NA	CASSLSRTTLNEQFF	TGTGCCAGCAGCTTGTCCCGGACAACACTTAATGAGCAGTTCTTC
TRBV28	TRBJ2-1	NA	NA	CASTQAPPGANEQFF	TGTGCCAGCACCCAAGCCCCGCCGGGAGCGAATGAGCAGTTCTTC
TRBV19	TRBJ2-7	NA	NA	CASTTLGGYEQYF	TGTGCCAGTACAACATTGGGGGGCTACGAGCAGTACTTC
TRBV7-6	TRBJ2-1	NA	NA	CASSLGNSEQFF	TGTGCCAGCAGCTTAGGTAATTCTGAGCAGTTCTTC
TRBV5-6	TRBJ2-1	NA	TRBD2	CASSLWGGGNEQFF	TGTGCCAGCAGCTTGTGGGGGGGTGGGAATGAGCAGTTCTTC
TRBV21-1	TRBJ2-7	NA	NA	CASSYYPEQYF	TGTGCCAGCAGCTACTATCCCGAGCAGTACTTC
TRBV5-5	TRBJ2-7	once	NA	CASSFDSAYEQYF	TGTGCCAGCAGCTTTGACAGTGCCTACGAGCAGTACTTC
TRBV27	TRBJ2-7	NA	TRBD2	CASRKLGTSGTYEQYF	TGTGCCAGCAGGAAGCTCGGGACTAGCGGGACCTACGAGCAGTACTTC
TRBV4-3	TRBJ2-7	NA	NA	CASSQDRSTYEQYF	TGCGCCAGCAGCCAAGATCGGAGTACCTACGAGCAGTACTTC
TRBV4-1	TRBJ1-2	NA	TRBD1	CASSPIWTGGGYGYTF	TGCGCCAGCAGCCCCATTTGGACAGGAGGAGGCTATGGCTACACCTTC
TRBV23-1	TRBJ1-1	NA	TRBD1	CASRFRDRVCEAFF	TGCGCCAGCAGATTTCGGGACAGGGTGTGTGAAGCTTTCTTT
TRBV9	TRBJ2-7	NA	TRBD2	CASSVVAGGPFSYEQYF	TGTGCCAGCAGCGTAGTAGCGGGGGGGCCTTTCTCCTACGAGCAGTACTTC
TRBV7-9	TRBJ1-5	NA	TRBD1	CASSLGGQYNQPQHF	TGTGCCAGCAGCTTAGGGGGACAGTACAATCAGCCCCAGCATTTT
TRBV11-2	TRBJ1-1	NA	TRBD1	CADLPGQGPEAFF	TGTGCAGACTTACCGGGACAGGGGCCTGAAGCTTTCTTT
TRBV6-6	TRBJ2-1	NA	NA	CASSSAGGGNEQFF	TGTGCCAGCAGTTCGGCGGGCGGAGGGAATGAGCAGTTCTTC
TRBV30	TRBJ2-7	NA	TRBD1	CAWSVRQGVLWTYSYEQYF	TGTGCCTGGAGTGTACGCCAGGGGGTATTGTGGACATACTCCTACGAGCAGTACTTC
TRBV6-4	TRBJ2-3	NA	TRBD2	CASASGEADTQYF	TGTGCCAGCGCAAGCGGGGAGGCGGATACGCAGTATTTT
TRBV5-6	TRBJ2-5	NA	TRBD2	CASSFGGGETQYF	TGTGCCAGCAGCTTTGGCGGGGGAGAGACCCAGTACTTC
TRBV5-4	TRBJ2-3	once	TRBD1	CASRVGQGSTDTQYF	TGTGCCAGCAGGGTGGGACAGGGGAGCACAGATACGCAGTATTTT
TRBV27	TRBJ1-2	NA	NA	CASSLHPGLHGYTF	TGTGCCAGCAGTCTCCACCCCGGACTCCATGGCTACACCTTC
TRBV9	TRBJ1-4	NA	TRBD1	CASSGNRGVNEKLFF	TGTGCCAGCAGCGGCAACAGGGGGGTCAATGAAAAACTGTTTTTT
TRBV7-3	TRBJ2-5	NA	TRBD1	CASSPRGRGTGDQETQYF	TGTGCCAGCAGCCCTAGGGGTCGTGGGACAGGGGATCAAGAGACCCAGTACTTC
TRBV2	TRBJ2-3	NA	NA	CEVRGADTQYF	TGTGAGGTTCGGGGTGCAGATACGCAGTATTTT
TRBV13	TRBJ2-2	NA	TRBD2	CASSLLLREGDTGELFF	TGTGCCAGCAGCTTATTGTTGCGGGAGGGTGACACCGGGGAGCTGTTTTTT
TRBV4-2	TRBJ2-7	NA	TRBD1	CASSQVDRVNEQYF	TGTGCCAGCAGCCAAGTTGACAGGGTTAACGAGCAGTACTTC
TRBV6-4	TRBJ2-7	NA	NA	CASREGGNPRSSYEQYF	TGTGCCAGCAGGGAAGGGGGTAACCCCCGGAGCTCCTACGAGCAGTACTTC
TRBV7-9	TRBJ2-3	NA	TRBD2	CASSHTSGGIPDTQYF	TGTGCCAGCAGCCACACTAGCGGGGGAATCCCAGATACGCAGTATTTT